This TCR beta chain came from a study of blood T cell repertoires in COVID-19. CDR1 and CDR2 (germline): SGDLS, YYNGEE. The V gene lost 2 bases and the J gene lost 5 bases, with 10 bases spanning the gap. This CDR3 is 13 amino acids long. Only in-frame clones appear in the TCRdb table, and some are missing; sequencing was by immunoSEQ multiplex PCR. Of some 140,000 clones in the sample, nearly 80% are singletons; the top ten hold under 2%. The clonotype was recovered from a man older than 75 with acute or convalescent COVID-19. The chain couples TRBV9 to TRBJ1-1; D is unresolved. The material sequenced was peripheral blood. The CDR3 nucleotides are TGTGCCAGCAGCGTTGGGCCTGGGACTGAAGCTTTCTTT. This translates into CASSVGPGTEAFF.